These 13 T cell receptor beta chains were sequenced from one sample in a study of T cell responses to AZD1222 COVID-19 vaccine. This table comes from immunoSEQ multiplex PCR, and its TCRdb copy is limited to in-frame clones, with some not included. The sample yields 150,000 or so clones, about nine tenths seen once. Sequenced here: peripheral blood, sampled on day 0 of MenACWY control vaccination. These receptors all come from an adult in good health.

The V gene is TRBV27, the J gene TRBJ2-7, with D hard to call. This CDR3 region has 15 residues. Germline V gene data show CDR1 as MNHEY and CDR2 as SMNVEV (reference sequence). V was pared by 4 bases and J by 2 bases, with 15 bases between. The CDR3 reads CASSSLNGLTYEQYF. Here the CDR3 DNA reads TGTGCCAGCAGTTCCTTGAACGGCCTTACCTACGAGCAGTACTTC.

The genes are TRBV28 and TRBJ1-2; no clear D gene. CDR3 length: 12 amino acids. V was trimmed by 3 bases and J by 5 bases, leaving 7 bases between them. Per the germline V gene, CDR1 is MDHEN and CDR2 is SYDVKM. The CDR3 here is CASSFLVYGYTF. The CDR3 region has the DNA TGTGCCAGCAGTTTTTTAGTATATGGCTACACCTTC.

The chain is built from TRBV19 and TRBJ2-2; 8 bases are a match to TRBD2. In germline, CDR1 is LNHDA, CDR2 SQIVND (reference sequence). The CDR3 has 16 residues. The ends lost 7 bases at V and 6 bases at J; junction bases unmatched: 13. The CDR3 region has the DNA TGTGCCAGTAACGGTTTGCGGGAGGATCGGGCCGGGGAGCTGTTTTTT. It codes for CASNGLREDRAGELFF.

Only a few counts were recorded for this clone. This chain joins TRBV5-1 and TRBJ1-1; D unresolved. The germline gives CDR1 SGHRS, CDR2 YFSETQ. Trimming took 3 bases from V and 0 from J, leaving 15 bases between them. The CDR3 has 16 residues. As DNA, the CDR3 is TGCGCCAGCAGCTACCGGACGGCCGATATGAACACTGAAGCTTTCTTT. Residues: CASSYRTADMNTEAFF.

This chain connects TRBV5-1 to TRBJ2-1; D unresolved. The germline CDR1 and CDR2 sequences are SGHRS and YFSETQ. This CDR3 is 14 amino acids long. Deletions cut 4 bases from V and 0 bases from J, with 8 bases between. Here the CDR3 reads CASSPDPSYNEQFF. In DNA form, the CDR3 reads TGCGCCAGCAGCCCGGACCCCTCCTACAATGAGCAGTTCTTC.

This clone was seen only a few times. This chain uses TRBV4-1 with TRBJ1-2; no definite D call. The V gene's germline CDR1 is MGHRA and CDR2 YSYEKL. V was cut by 2 bases and J by 4 bases, with 17 bases left in between. The CDR3 has 16 residues. The CDR3 loop is CASSQKREGGGYGYTF. CDR3 coding DNA: TGCGCCAGCAGCCAAAAACGAGAGGGAGGCGGCTATGGCTACACCTTC.

This chain connects TRBV9 to TRBJ2-5, with TRBD2 as a possible D gene (7 bases). The CDR3 is made up of 16 amino acids. Germline V gene lookup returns CDR1 SGDLS and CDR2 YYNGEE. Trimming stripped 3 bases from V and 4 bases from J, with 19 bases between. CDR3 bases: TGTGCCAGCAGCGAGGGGGGCGGGGGCCTCGGAGAGACCCAGTACTTC. Its protein is CASSEGGGGLGETQYF.

The chain employs TRBV12-3 or TRBV12-4 and TRBJ2-3; D remains ambiguous. CDR3 length: 12 residues. Between the trimmed V and J ends, which lost 6 bases and 6 bases, there was a span of 10 bases. CDR3 sequence (DNA): TGTGCCAGCAGGGCTGGGGTGGATACGCAGTATTTT. This gives the protein CASRAGVDTQYF.

The chain has TRBV30 and TRBJ1-5; weak D call: TRBD1 (5 bases). V was pared by 4 bases and J by 4 bases, with 14 bases between. CDR1 is GTSNPN and CDR2 is SVGIG in the germline V gene (reference sequence). The CDR3 runs to 14 residues. The CDR3 DNA reads as TGTGCCTGGACCCCGGGACGGTTGAATCAGCCCCAGCATTTT. It encodes CAWTPGRLNQPQHF.

For the CDR3, the DNA is TGTGCCAGCAGCGTGACAGATGAGCAGTTCTTC. Amino acids: CASSVTDEQFF. The chain employs TRBV5-6 and TRBJ2-1; maybe TRBD1 (5 bases). Trimming cost V 4 bases and J 8 bases, with 7 bases left between them. Germline assignment: CDR1 SGHDT and CDR2 YYEEEE. The CDR3 has 11 amino acids.

The chain has TRBV3-1 (or the pseudogene TRBV3-2) and TRBJ1-1; D unclear. The CDR3 is 15 residues long. The V and J ends lost 5 bases and 0 bases respectively, with 13 bases between them. The germline gives CDR1 LGHDT, CDR2 YNNKEL (reference sequence). The CDR3 DNA reads as TGTGCCAGCAGCTTACGCCGGACGATGAACACTGAAGCTTTCTTT. Translation: CASSLRRTMNTEAFF.

V gene TRBV15 combines with J gene TRBJ2-1; no clear D. Germline-derived CDR1 and CDR2 are LNHNV and YYDKDF (reference sequence). Trimming took 5 bases from V and 4 from J, leaving 15 bases between them. This CDR3 has 15 residues. The CDR3 protein is CATSPTRDTYNEQFF. The DNA of the CDR3 is TGTGCCACCAGCCCCACCCGAGACACGTACAATGAGCAGTTCTTC.

V usage is TRBV14 and J usage is TRBJ2-3, with D unresolved. V lost 3 bases to trimming and J lost 9 bases, with 16 bases between them. This CDR3 is 14 amino acids long. Germline V CDR1 and CDR2: SGHDN, FVKESK. CDR3 in DNA: TGTGCCAGCAGCCACCTAGAGTCTCCTACGACGCAGTATTTT. Translation: CASSHLESPTTQYF. Looking up the rest from reference TRBV14 and TRBJ2-3 gives the full variable domain: EAGVTQFPSHSVIEKGQTVTLRCDPISGHDNLYWYRRVMGKEIKFLLHFVKESKQDESGMPNNRFLAERTGGTYSTLKVQPAELEDSGVYFCASSHLESPTTQYFGPGTRLTVL.